The clone carrying this TCR beta chain has at least ten counts. Its specificity is not known. Construction of TCR beta libraries was performed using quantitative 5'-RACE with molecular barcodes. TCRdb passed the 5' RACE reads through MiXCR, listing each CDR3 protein once. The sample has about 130,000 distinct CDR3 sequences; 6% to 8.5% are singletons. These data are taken from a study of CD8 T cells in ankylosing spondylitis. Study conclusions and caveats: Within ankylosing spondylitis blood, a TCR beta motif made up of seven to nine highly homologous variants appeared to be characteristic.

Losses at the gene ends were 0 bases for V and 3 bases for J; bases not matched to a gene: 5. Germline loops: CDR1 SGHRS, CDR2 YFSETQ. There are 16 residues in the CDR3. The chain joins TRBV5-1 to TRBJ2-4; TRBD2 matches 8 bases. This receptor was taken from a male donor with ankylosing spondylitis or in good health (not recorded which). Specimen: blood, either unsorted or a sorted T cell fraction (not recorded which). The CDR3 reads CASSLVTSGVKNIQYF. The CDR3 nucleotides read TGCGCCAGCAGCTTGGTCACTAGCGGCGTCAAAAACATTCAGTACTTC.